What follows is one T cell receptor (beta chain) and its context. V lost 6 bases, J lost 8 bases, and 15 bases stayed unmatched. Germline V lookup: CDR1 SNHLY, CDR2 FYNNEI. The CDR3 is 15 amino acids. This entry belongs to a study of blood T cell repertoires in COVID-19. Study information: Sample material is recorded as cDNA or gDNA derived from T cells, B-cell-depleted T cells, or PBMCs.

Authors' methods: Estimation of nucleated cell counts relied on the amplification of reference gene primers. Sequencing was performed with immunoSEQ multiplex PCR; in TCRdb, only in-frame clones are kept and a portion is missing. V, J and clone size derive from that table, while D and trimming were established from the DNA sequence. The repertoire holds 200,000 to 300,000 clones, almost 85% seen once, with about 4% in the top ten. Sequenced input: peripheral blood. The chain is built from TRBV2 and TRBJ1-2; 7 bases line up with TRBD1. This clonotype was sampled from a man aged 45-60 years with acute or convalescent COVID-19. The CDR3 nucleotides are TGTGCCAGCAGCCACCCCCTCTCCACAGGGGACGGCTACACCTTC. Its translation is CASSHPLSTGDGYTF.